The rows below give T cell receptor beta chains drawn from one sample of a study of blood T cells in healthy people across ages. In TCRdb, the 5' RACE reads were re-called with MiXCR into one record per CDR3 protein. The sample comprises approximately 800,000 distinct CDR3 sequences, less than 70% of which are singletons, and 40% to 50% rests with the top ten. The source material was blood. The receptor set was obtained from an elderly man in good health. Both conserved end residues are part of each CDR3.

v_call cdr3_aa
TRBV4-1 CASSRPGRTNYGYTF
TRBV12-3/TRBV12-4 CASRSQDSSNQPQHF
TRBV28 CASSFARAGEGVGNEQFF
TRBV3-1 CASSQPTGGKLFF
TRBV3-1 CASRTGVGSSLETQYF
TRBV27 CASSRGDRGHSGYGYTF
TRBV2 CASSETGHANSPLHF
TRBV7-9 CASSLDRIPNRYAYF
TRBV29-1 CSVSGSTYEQYF
TRBV29-1 CSAAPGLLHRYAYF
TRBV5-1 CASSLGFASRTTGAYEQYF
TRBV28 CASSETGPAETQYF